This T cell receptor beta chain was identified during a study of Ad26.COV2.S vaccination and SARS-CoV-2 variants. Study context: A participant enrolled in the COV1001 Ad26.COV2.S trial arm provided the sample. Dosing was one shot or two shots 56 days apart. Study-wide results and caveats: People who got the vaccine had more spike-specific TCR breadth than people who got placebo.

Treatment described: roughly 20 received Ad26.COV2.S at low or high dose, single or two shots; 5 received placebo; per-sample allocation not given. The samples were gathered on day 63 after the first injection of vaccine or placebo. The vaccine delivered Wuhan-strain SARS-CoV-2 spike through an Ad26 vector. V lost 3 bases, J lost 2 bases, and 2 bases stayed unmatched. The CDR3 spans 15 residues. Germline V lookup: CDR1 MNHNS, CDR2 SASEGT. About this clone: Its antigen is currently unknown.

The repertoire was sequenced with immunoSEQ multiplex PCR; TCRdb's copy has only in-frame clones and lacks some. The table lists hundreds of thousands of clones, 83% of them singletons, with just under 7.5% in the top ten. The chain is built from TRBV6-1 and TRBJ2-7, with TRBD2 matching over 12 bases. This clonotype was sampled from a person aged 18-65 years who received the Ad26.COV2.S COVID-19 vaccine or a placebo. Sequencing was performed on peripheral blood, taken in a trial of Ad26.COV2.S vaccine versus placebo. The DNA for the CDR3 is TGTGCCAGCAGTGATTGGACTAGCGGGACCTACGAGCAGTACTTC. Translation gives CASSDWTSGTYEQYF.